Each of the 28 T cell receptor beta chains below was sequenced from the same sample in a study of cytomegalovirus exposure and HLA in healthy donors. The PCR was carried out with 60 Vbeta primers and 13 Jbeta primers. Assay: immunoSEQ multiplex PCR; the TCRdb copy retains only in-frame clones and omits some. The sample consists of roughly 150,000 clones, approximately 68% of them appearing once. The sequencing sample was made of PBMCs. These receptors were collected from a man aged 60-69 years in good health and CMV-seronegative.

The genes are TRBV9 and TRBJ2-3, with a possible D match to TRBD1 (6 bases). The CDR3 extends over 15 amino acids. V was shortened by 0 bases and J by 6 bases, with 14 bases between the two germline ends. Germline V gene lookup returns CDR1 SGDLS and CDR2 YYNGEE. CDR3 sequence reads: CASSVDLQGSDTQYF. CDR3 DNA sequence: TGTGCCAGCAGCGTAGACCTACAGGGATCTGATACGCAGTATTTT.

The V gene is TRBV2, the J gene TRBJ2-7; 11 bases align to TRBD2. This CDR3 comprises 15 residues. With 6 bases clipped from V and 3 bases from J, the junction kept 7 bases outside the gene matches. Germline CDR1 reads SNHLY; CDR2 reads FYNNEI. CDR3 coding DNA: TGTGCCAGCAGCCCTCTAGCGGGAGGCGGCTACGAGCAGTACTTC. It codes for CASSPLAGGGYEQYF.

This rearrangement joins TRBV2 to TRBJ2-5; the match to TRBD1 covers 7 bases. J gave up 1 base and V 10 bases, and 12 bases lay outside the gene matches. CDR1 and CDR2 (germline): SNHLY, FYNNEI. CDR3 size: 15 residues. The CDR3 protein is CATDTKTGSQETQYF. The CDR3 DNA reads TGTGCCACCGATACTAAGACAGGGAGCCAAGAGACCCAGTACTTC.

This rearrangement joins TRBV4-1 to TRBJ2-7, with TRBD2 matching 15 bases. This CDR3 region has 17 residues. Per germline, CDR1 MGHRA and CDR2 YSYEKL. V gave up 4 bases and J gave up 5 bases; unmatched junction bases: 9. DNA of the CDR3: TGCGCCAGCAGCCCCCCTGGGACTAGCGGGAGGATAGACGAGCAGTACTTC. This encodes CASSPPGTSGRIDEQYF.

This clone has more than one count but fewer than ten. The chain combines TRBV7-3 with TRBJ2-2; 8 bases fit TRBD1. CDR1 and CDR2 from the germline V gene are SGHTA and FQGTGA. Trimming took 5 bases from V and 4 from J; bases not matched to a gene: 3. CDR3 length: 14 residues. The CDR3 loop reads CASSRQGSTGELFF. The DNA for the CDR3 is TGTGCCAGCAGCAGACAGGGGAGCACCGGGGAGCTGTTTTTT.

This clone has more than one count but fewer than ten. This sequence joins TRBV4-1 and TRBJ2-3; D remains unclear. CDR1 and CDR2 from the germline V gene are MGHRA and YSYEKL. CDR3 length: 12 amino acids. V was pared by 9 bases and J by 3 bases, with 10 bases between. This CDR3 is CAREASTDTQYF. The CDR3 nucleotides read TGCGCCAGAGAAGCCTCGACAGATACGCAGTATTTT.

V is TRBV11-3 and J is TRBJ2-1; the match to TRBD2 covers 8 bases. The V gene's germline CDR1 is SGHNT and CDR2 YENEEA. CDR3 size: 16 residues. With V trimmed by 5 bases and J by 1 base, 7 bases remained unmatched. This CDR3 reads CASSRTERGSYNEQFF. The DNA for the CDR3 is TGTGCCAGCAGCCGAACCGAGCGGGGGTCCTACAATGAGCAGTTCTTC. The variable domain in full, completed from reference TRBV11-3 and TRBJ2-1, reads EAGVVQSPRYKIIEKKQPVAFWCNPISGHNTLYWYLQNLGQGPELLIRYENEEAVDDSQLPKDRFSAERLKGVDSTLKIQPAELGDSAVYLCASSRTERGSYNEQFFGPGTRLTVL.

This chain joins TRBV6-6 and TRBJ2-5, with 7 nucleotides matching TRBD2. The germline V gene has CDR1 MNHNY and CDR2 SVGAGI (reference sequence). J was trimmed by 5 bases and V by 0 bases; bases with no gene match: 3. The length of the CDR3 is 14 residues. The CDR3 DNA reads TGTGCCAGCAGTTACTCGTGGGGGGGGGAGACCCAGTACTTC. Amino acids: CASSYSWGGETQYF.

CDR3 protein: CAISEQGDQPQHF. CDR3 coding DNA: TGTGCCATCAGTGAACAGGGGGATCAGCCCCAGCATTTT. The chain couples TRBV10-3 to TRBJ1-5, with TRBD1 identical over 8 bases. Germline V lookup: CDR1 ENHRY, CDR2 SYGVKD. The V segment lost 3 bases and the J segment 5 bases; nucleotides outside the gene matches: 0. The CDR3 contains 13 residues.

This clone was seen once. CDR3 amino acids: CASSPRTGSYEQYF. DNA for the CDR3: TGTGCCAGCAGCCCCCGGACAGGGTCCTACGAGCAGTACTTC. This rearrangement joins TRBV7-3 to TRBJ2-7; 8 bases map to TRBD1. There are 14 residues in the CDR3. With V trimmed by 5 bases and J by 1 base, 4 bases remained unmatched. Germline CDR1 is SGHTA and CDR2 is FQGTGA.

The CDR3, as DNA: TGTGCCAGCAGTGAACAGCGGGGGACCCAGTACTTC. Translating gives CASSEQRGTQYF. The chain combines TRBV6-1 with TRBJ2-5, with 7 bases lining up with TRBD2. After removal of 2 bases from V and 7 bases from J, the junction contained 1 base not matched to a gene. The CDR3 covers 12 residues. Per germline, CDR1 MNHNS and CDR2 SASEGT.

The rearrangement uses TRBV7-9 and TRBJ2-7; unclear D gene. Trimming left V 4 bases short and J 2 bases short, with 15 bases between. Germline V gene data show CDR1 as SEHNR and CDR2 as FQNEAQ (reference sequence). The CDR3 covers 15 residues. CDR3 coding DNA: TGTGCCAGCAGCTCGATGCGGCGCACAACCTACGAGCAGTACTTC. Its protein is CASSSMRRTTYEQYF. The full variable domain, completed using reference TRBV7-9 and TRBJ2-7, is DTGVSQNPRHKITKRGQNVTFRCDPISEHNRLYWYRQTLGQGPEFLTYFQNEAQLEKSRLLSDRFSAERPKGSFSTLEIQRTEQGDSAMYLCASSSMRRTTYEQYFGPGTRLTVT.

The chain links TRBV1 to TRBJ2-1; TRBD2, as called in the table, went unchecked against the DNA. TRBV1 is given as a pseudogene. The CDR3 has 16 amino acids. Here the CDR3 reads CTSSHLLAAAYNEQFF. The CDR3 nucleotides are TGCACCAGCAGCCACCTCTTAGCAGCCGCCTACAATGAGCAGTTCTTC.

The gene calls are TRBV28 and TRBJ2-7; 8 positions agree with TRBD2. J was trimmed by 2 bases and V by 1 base; bases with no gene match: 10. This CDR3 comprises 17 residues. The germline gives CDR1 MDHEN, CDR2 SYDVKM. The CDR3 protein is CASSLSQSGSDPYEQYF. CDR3 nucleotides: TGTGCCAGCAGTTTATCCCAAAGCGGGAGTGACCCCTACGAGCAGTACTTC. Looking up the rest from reference TRBV28 and TRBJ2-7 gives the full variable domain: DVKVTQSSRYLVKRTGEKVFLECVQDMDHENMFWYRQDPGLGLRLIYFSYDVKMKEKGDIPEGYSVSREKKERFSLILESASTNQTSMYLCASSLSQSGSDPYEQYFGPGTRLTVT.

With respect to this clone: One end of the junction is discordant with germline, which a read error may explain. The chain carries TRBV28 and TRBJ1-2; 9 bases agree with TRBD1. The CDR3 consists of 13 residues. The germline gives CDR1 MDHEN, CDR2 SYDVKM. In DNA, the CDR3 is TGTGCCAGCACGGGCGGGACAGGGTATGACTACACCTTC. Its translation: CASTGGTGYDYTF.

The genes are TRBV11-2 and TRBJ2-2, with D unclear. The germline gives CDR1 SGHAT, CDR2 FQNNGV. V dropped 7 bases and J dropped 2 bases, with 11 bases sitting between them. The CDR3 totals 14 residues. This chain's CDR3 is CASNPGFNTGELFF. The CDR3 DNA is TGTGCCAGCAACCCCGGGTTTAACACCGGGGAGCTGTTTTTT.

The chain is built from TRBV5-1 and TRBJ2-2, with 14 bases matching TRBD2. Germline CDR1 is SGHRS and CDR2 is YFSETQ. V shed 5 bases and J 7 bases; nucleotides not matched to a gene: 10. The CDR3 contains 17 residues. The CDR3 sequence: CASRTGLAGGEHGELFF. The CDR3 DNA follows: TGCGCCAGCAGGACCGGACTAGCGGGAGGAGAGCACGGGGAGCTGTTTTTT.

The chain recombines TRBV10-3 with TRBJ2-3, with 9 bases matching TRBD1. The trim removed 7 bases at V and 4 bases at J, leaving 6 bases unmatched. Germline V gene lookup returns CDR1 ENHRY and CDR2 SYGVKD. CDR3 length: 14 amino acids. The CDR3 sequence is CAINGDREADTQYF. The CDR3 nucleotides read TGTGCCATCAACGGGGACAGGGAGGCAGATACGCAGTATTTT.

This chain connects TRBV6-5 to TRBJ2-7; no reliable D call. The CDR3 runs to 14 residues. Trimming pared 2 bases from V and 2 bases from J, leaving 10 bases between. Germline CDR1 MNHEY, CDR2 SVGAGI. CDR3 DNA: TGTGCCAGCAGTTACAAGCCTGAAACCTACGAGCAGTACTTC. Translating gives CASSYKPETYEQYF.

Only a few counts were recorded for this clone. This chain links TRBV5-1 with TRBJ1-1; 9 nucleotides align to TRBD1. The length of the CDR3 is 15 residues. The germline V gene has CDR1 SGHRS and CDR2 YFSETQ. V was pared by 0 bases and J by 3 bases, with 3 bases of the junction left unmatched. CDR3 in amino acids: CASSLAGTGYTEAFF. The CDR3, as DNA: TGCGCCAGCAGCTTGGCCGGGACAGGGTACACTGAAGCTTTCTTT.

The chain employs TRBV5-4 and TRBJ1-2; D gene ambiguous. CDR1 and CDR2 from the germline V gene are SGHNT and YYREEE (reference sequence). Trimming stripped 0 bases from V and 4 bases from J, with 16 bases between. The CDR3 loop spans 16 amino acids. DNA for the CDR3: TGTGCCAGCAGCTTGGCCCCAGTGGCAGGCACCTATGGCTACACCTTC. This translates into CASSLAPVAGTYGYTF. The full variable domain, completed using reference TRBV5-4 and TRBJ1-2, is ETGVTQSPTHLIKTRGQQVTLRCSSQSGHNTVSWYQQALGQGPQFIFQYYREEENGRGNFPPRFSGLQFPNYSSELNVNALELDDSALYLCASSLAPVAGTYGYTFGSGTRLTVV.

This clone was observed a few times. The chain is built from TRBV4-1 and TRBJ1-1; D remains ambiguous. The CDR3 is made up of 15 amino acids. CDR1 is MGHRA, CDR2 YSYEKL, per germline. Trimming pared 1 base from V and 1 base from J, leaving 10 bases between. The CDR3 sequence is CASSQALRGNTEAFF. The CDR3 DNA reads TGCGCCAGCAGCCAAGCCCTCCGCGGGAACACTGAAGCTTTCTTT.

The chain joins TRBV29-1 to TRBJ2-1, with 14 nucleotides matching TRBD2. This CDR3 has 16 amino acids. The V and J ends lost 6 bases and 6 bases, in that order; junction bases with no gene match: 10. Per the germline V gene, CDR1 is SQVTM and CDR2 is ANQGSEA. CDR3 nucleotides: TGCAGCGTCGGGGGACTAGCGGGAGTGGGGGGCAATGAGCAGTTCTTC. It yields the protein CSVGGLAGVGGNEQFF.

The CDR3 is CASSLARETQYF. As DNA, the CDR3 is TGTGCCAGCAGCCTGGCTAGGGAGACCCAGTACTTC. This chain joins TRBV5-8 and TRBJ2-5; D unresolved. This CDR3 is built from 12 residues. Trimming removed 4 bases at V and 5 bases at J, with 9 bases between. Germline V gene data show CDR1 as SGHTS and CDR2 as YDEGEE.

This rearrangement joins TRBV6-6 to TRBJ2-1; 8 positions agree with TRBD2. Unmatched junction bases numbered 1, after V lost 5 bases and J lost 4 bases. In germline, CDR1 is MNHNY, CDR2 SVGAGI (reference sequence). The CDR3 is 13 amino acids. The CDR3 here is CASSREGYNEQFF. The CDR3 region has the DNA TGTGCCAGCAGTCGGGAGGGTTACAATGAGCAGTTCTTC.

V gene TRBV19 combines with J gene TRBJ2-1; 8 bases are a match to TRBD2. With 4 bases clipped from V and 2 bases from J, the junction kept 10 bases outside the gene matches. The germline gives CDR1 LNHDA, CDR2 SQIVND (reference sequence). The CDR3 loop spans 17 amino acids. DNA for the CDR3: TGTGCCAGTAGTAATCCCTTTAGCGGGATAACCTACAATGAGCAGTTCTTC. Translated, it gives CASSNPFSGITYNEQFF. The whole variable domain, remainder taken from reference TRBV19 and TRBJ2-1, is DGGITQSPKYLFRKEGQNVTLSCEQNLNHDAMYWYRQDPGQGLRLIYYSQIVNDFQKGDIAEGYSVSREKKESFPLTVTSAQKNPTAFYLCASSNPFSGITYNEQFFGPGTRLTVL.

V gene TRBV6-5 combines with J gene TRBJ1-1; unclear D gene. V was cut by 2 bases and J by 3 bases, with 16 bases left in between. Per the germline V gene, CDR1 is MNHEY and CDR2 is SVGAGI. The CDR3 extends over 16 amino acids. This chain's CDR3 is CASSYRGLGRYTEAFF. DNA for the CDR3: TGTGCCAGCAGTTACCGAGGGTTGGGGAGGTACACTGAAGCTTTCTTT.

The V call is TRBV28, the J call TRBJ1-5; perhaps TRBD1 as D (5 bases). Germline V gives CDR1 MDHEN, CDR2 SYDVKM. V was trimmed by 8 bases and J by 0 bases, leaving 14 bases between them. The CDR3 totals 15 residues. The CDR3 spells CASCAGFYSNQPQHF. In DNA form, the CDR3 reads TGTGCCAGCTGCGCAGGGTTTTATAGCAATCAGCCCCAGCATTTT.